This T cell receptor beta chain was observed in a study of breast tumors, draining lymph nodes, adjacent tissues. Findings and caveats of the study: Data only fit, rather than demonstrated, lymph node origin of most tumor T cells. The data were judged consistent with most tumor T cells coming from lymph node and expanding in tumor. Luminal-like breast cancer showed significantly higher tumor–nontumor repertoire similarity than basal-like.

CDR3 length: 14 residues. Trimming cost V 8 bases and J 4 bases, with 16 bases left between them. Germline CDR1 reads SGHDT; CDR2 reads YYEEEE. One entry per CDR3 protein, called by TCRdb with MiXCR from the multiplex PCR reads. This table holds roughly 14,000 distinct CDR3 sequences, roughly 50% found once. With regard to this clonotype: Its target is unknown.

This chain connects TRBV5-6 to TRBJ1-3, with unresolved D. The specimen sequenced was tumor-adjacent breast tissue. The source is a female donor with breast cancer. Some clones in this sample may be carry-over from other donors' samples. The CDR3 DNA is TGTGCCAGTGGCGTACGCACTGCGGGAAACACCATATATTTT. This sequence encodes CASGVRTAGNTIYF.